Sequencing of this T cell receptor beta chain was carried out in a study of T cell clones after liver transplantation. Overall study results and limits: Graft donor-reactive T cells possibly entered the graft instead of undergoing deletion.

The CDR3 has 13 amino acids. CDR1 is SNHLY, CDR2 FYNNEI, per germline. Trimming took off 4 bases at V and 6 bases at J, with 12 bases between the two ends. A remark on this clone: Its target is not known.

Generated by immunoSEQ multiplex PCR, the TCRdb table keeps only in-frame clones and is missing some. The sample carries fewer than 45,000 clones, about 82% recorded once. Sample: CD4+ T cells from blood, taken 24 months after liver transplant. This chain uses TRBV2 with TRBJ1-2, with a tentative D call TRBD1 (5 bases). The sequence was collected from a human patient who received a liver transplant. Certain T cells may be donor cells from the graft. The CDR3 reads CASSVQGLNGYTF. The CDR3 DNA sequence: TGTGCCAGCAGTGTCCAGGGTTTAAATGGCTACACCTTC.